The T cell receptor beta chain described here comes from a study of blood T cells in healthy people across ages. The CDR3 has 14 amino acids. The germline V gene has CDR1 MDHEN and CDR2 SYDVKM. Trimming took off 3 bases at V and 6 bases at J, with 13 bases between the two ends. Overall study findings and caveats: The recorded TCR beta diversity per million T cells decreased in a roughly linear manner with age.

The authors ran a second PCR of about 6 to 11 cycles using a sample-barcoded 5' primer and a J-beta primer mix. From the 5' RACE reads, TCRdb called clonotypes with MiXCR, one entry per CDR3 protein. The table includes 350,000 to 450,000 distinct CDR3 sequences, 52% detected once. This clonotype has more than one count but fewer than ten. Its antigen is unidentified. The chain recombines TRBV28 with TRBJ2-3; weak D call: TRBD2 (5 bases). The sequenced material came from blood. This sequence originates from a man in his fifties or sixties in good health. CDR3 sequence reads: CASSLSGKGDTQYF. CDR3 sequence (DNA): TGTGCCAGCAGTTTGTCCGGGAAAGGGGATACGCAGTATTTT. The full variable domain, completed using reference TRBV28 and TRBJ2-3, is DVKVTQSSRYLVKRTGEKVFLECVQDMDHENMFWYRQDPGLGLRLIYFSYDVKMKEKGDIPEGYSVSREKKERFSLILESASTNQTSMYLCASSLSGKGDTQYFGPGTRLTVL.